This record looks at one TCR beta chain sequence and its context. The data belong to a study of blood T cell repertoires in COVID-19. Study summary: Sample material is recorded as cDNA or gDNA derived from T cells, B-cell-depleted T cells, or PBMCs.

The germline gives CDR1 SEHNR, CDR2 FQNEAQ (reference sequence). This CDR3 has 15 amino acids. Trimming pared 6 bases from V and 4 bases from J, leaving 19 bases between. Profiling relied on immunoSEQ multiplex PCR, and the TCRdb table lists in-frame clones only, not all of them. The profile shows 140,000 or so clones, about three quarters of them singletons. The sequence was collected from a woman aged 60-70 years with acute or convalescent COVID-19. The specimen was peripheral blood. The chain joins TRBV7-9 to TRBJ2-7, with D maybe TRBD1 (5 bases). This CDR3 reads CASSHTGDSRYEQYF. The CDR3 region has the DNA TGTGCCAGCAGTCACACGGGCGACAGCCGGTACGAGCAGTACTTC.